A single sample gave rise to the 5 T cell receptor beta chains below, sequenced in a study of T-cell reconstitution after alpha-beta-depleted transplantation in children. Unique molecular identifiers tagged the TCRbeta library. TCRdb re-called the PCR reads with MiXCR, one entry per CDR3 protein. The table lists 350,000 to 450,000 distinct CDR3 sequences, around 21% of them singletons, with approximately 3.9% in the top ten. The sample was PBMCs from the stem cell graft donor, taken from the stem cell graft. Receptor source: a human donor who donated a stem cell graft to a child with acute myeloid leukemia.

This rearrangement joins TRBV4-1 to TRBJ2-1, with D perhaps matching TRBD1 (6 bases). CDR1 is MGHRA and CDR2 is YSYEKL in the germline V gene. The length of the CDR3 is 15 residues. V lost 0 bases, J lost 1 base, and 7 bases lay in between. CDR3 in DNA: TGCGCCAGCAGCCAAGAGGGGGCGTCCTACAATGAGCAGTTCTTC. Its protein product is CASSQEGASYNEQFF.

This clonotype was detected only a few times. V gene TRBV5-1 combines with J gene TRBJ2-3, with D perhaps TRBD1 (5 bases). Trimming removed 1 base at V and 0 bases at J, with 9 bases between. CDR1 SGHRS and CDR2 YFSETQ come from the germline V gene. This CDR3 has 15 residues. CDR3 DNA: TGCGCCAGCAGCTTGTCACAGGCGAGCACAGATACGCAGTATTTT. The encoded protein is CASSLSQASTDTQYF.

The rearrangement links TRBV20-1 to TRBJ2-7, with D possibly TRBD1 on 7 matching bases. The CDR3 consists of 15 residues. Trimming shortened V by 6 bases and J by 3 bases, and 21 bases separated the two germline ends. Germline loops: CDR1 DFQATT, CDR2 SNEGSKA (reference sequence). In DNA, the CDR3 is TGCAGTGCCCCTAAAGGGTTGCAGGGGGGCTACGAGCAGTACTTC. Its translation: CSAPKGLQGGYEQYF.

The chain joins TRBV7-3 to TRBJ2-1; 8 positions agree with TRBD1. From germline, CDR1 is SGHTA and CDR2 FQGTGA. With V trimmed by 3 bases and J by 6 bases, 4 bases remained unmatched. The CDR3 is 14 amino acids. CDR3 residues: CASSLDRAVNEQFF. Here the CDR3 DNA reads TGTGCCAGCAGCTTGGACAGGGCGGTCAATGAGCAGTTCTTC. Full variable domain (missing parts from reference TRBV7-3 and TRBJ2-1): GAGVSQTPSNKVTEKGKYVELRCDPISGHTALYWYRQSLGQGPEFLIYFQGTGAADDSGLPNDRFFAVRPEGSVSTLKIQRTERGDSAVYLCASSLDRAVNEQFFGPGTRLTVL.

This clonotype was observed at least ten times. The V and J genes are TRBV29-1 and TRBJ1-2, with no clear D. CDR1 and CDR2 (germline): SQVTM, ANQGSEA. V gave up 6 bases and J gave up 2 bases, with 13 bases separating them. The CDR3 is made up of 13 amino acids. The CDR3 loop is CSVSKALNYGYTF. The CDR3, as DNA: TGCAGCGTCAGCAAGGCCCTCAACTATGGCTACACCTTC. The full variable domain, with the rest looked up from reference TRBV29-1 and TRBJ1-2, is SAVISQKPSRDICQRGTSLTIQCQVDSQVTMMFWYRQQPGQSLTLIATANQGSEATYESGFVIDKFPISRPNLTFSTLTVSNMSPEDSSIYLCSVSKALNYGYTFGSGTRLTVV.